The 6 T cell receptor beta chains given below trace back to one sample, sequenced in a study of blood T cell repertoires in COVID-19. TCRdb's table, derived via immunoSEQ multiplex PCR, lists solely in-frame clones and lacks some. The repertoire holds about 69,000 clones, with around 80% as singletons. The sequencing sample was made of peripheral blood. The receptors originated from a woman aged 80 or older with acute or convalescent COVID-19.

The rearrangement uses TRBV10-3 and TRBJ1-2, with D possibly being TRBD1 (5 bases). CDR3 size: 16 residues. Germline V CDR1 and CDR2: ENHRY, SYGVKD. V was shortened by 8 bases and J by 6 bases, with 25 bases between the two germline ends. CDR3 DNA sequence: TGTGCCATCTCTGGTTCTCTTCCGTCACAGGTGAATGGCTACACCTTC. Amino acid sequence: CAISGSLPSQVNGYTF.

J is TRBJ2-5 and V is TRBV7-2; 9 nucleotides agree with TRBD2. The CDR3 length is 16 residues. V lost 1 base and J lost 7; bases outside the gene matches: 10. Germline values: CDR1 SGHTA, CDR2 FQGNSA. The CDR3 sequence: CASSLEGGGAGRTQYF. CDR3 DNA: TGTGCCAGCAGCTTAGAAGGCGGGGGGGCCGGGAGGACCCAGTACTTC.

This clone was detected once. This chain connects TRBV14 to TRBJ1-1; 8 bases are a match to TRBD1. This CDR3 region has 13 residues. The ends lost 1 base at V and 10 bases at J; junction bases unmatched: 5. Germline CDR1 reads SGHDN; CDR2 reads FVKESK. Written as DNA, the CDR3 is TGTGCCAGCAGCCAAGTAGACAGGGGCACAGCTTTCTTT. This encodes CASSQVDRGTAFF.

V gene TRBV20-1 combines with J gene TRBJ2-7; maybe TRBD1 (6 bases). From germline, CDR1 is DFQATT and CDR2 SNEGSKA (reference sequence). The CDR3 sequence is 18 residues long. V was shortened by 3 bases and J by 3 bases, with 27 bases between the two germline ends. The CDR3 reads CSASSRGVITGSFYEQYF. For the CDR3, the DNA is TGCAGTGCTAGTTCAAGAGGGGTCATTACAGGGAGCTTCTACGAGCAGTACTTC.

This clone was recorded once. V usage is TRBV27 and J usage is TRBJ2-7, with 7 bases fitting TRBD1. This CDR3 comprises 16 residues. The germline CDR1 and CDR2 sequences are MNHEY and SMNVEV (reference sequence). The trim removed 0 bases at V and 0 bases at J, leaving 5 bases unmatched. CDR3 sequence (DNA): TGTGCCAGCAGTTTATCGATGACAGGGATCTCCTACGAGCAGTACTTC. It specifies CASSLSMTGISYEQYF.

This chain uses TRBV24-1 with TRBJ2-1, with 9 bases identical to TRBD2. This CDR3 is 16 amino acids long. Trimming cost V 3 bases and J 6 bases; bases outside gene matches: 8. Germline CDR1 and CDR2: KGHDR and SFDVKD. The CDR3 DNA is TGTGCCACCAGTGATCCCGCTAGCGGGGCGGGCAATGAGCAGTTCTTC. Amino acid sequence: CATSDPASGAGNEQFF.